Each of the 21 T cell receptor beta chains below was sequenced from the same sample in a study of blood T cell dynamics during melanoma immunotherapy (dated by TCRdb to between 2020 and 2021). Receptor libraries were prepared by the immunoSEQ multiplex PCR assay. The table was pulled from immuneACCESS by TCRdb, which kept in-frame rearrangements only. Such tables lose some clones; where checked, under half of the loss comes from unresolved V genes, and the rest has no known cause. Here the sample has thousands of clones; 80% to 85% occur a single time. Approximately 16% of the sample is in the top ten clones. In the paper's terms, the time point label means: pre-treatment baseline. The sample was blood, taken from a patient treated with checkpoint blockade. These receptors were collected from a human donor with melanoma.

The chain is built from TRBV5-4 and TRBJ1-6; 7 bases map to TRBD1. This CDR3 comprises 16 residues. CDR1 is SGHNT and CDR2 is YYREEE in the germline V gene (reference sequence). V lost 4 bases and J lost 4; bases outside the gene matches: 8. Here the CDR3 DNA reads TGTGCCAGCAGCCCAGGGGACAGAACATATAATTCACCCCTCCACTTT. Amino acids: CASSPGDRTYNSPLHF.

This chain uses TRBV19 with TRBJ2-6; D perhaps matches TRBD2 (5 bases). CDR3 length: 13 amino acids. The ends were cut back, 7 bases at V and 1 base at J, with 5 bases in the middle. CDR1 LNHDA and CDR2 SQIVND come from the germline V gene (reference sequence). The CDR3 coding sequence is TGTGCCAGTAAGCGGTCTGGGGCCAACGTCCTGACTTTC. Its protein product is CASKRSGANVLTF.

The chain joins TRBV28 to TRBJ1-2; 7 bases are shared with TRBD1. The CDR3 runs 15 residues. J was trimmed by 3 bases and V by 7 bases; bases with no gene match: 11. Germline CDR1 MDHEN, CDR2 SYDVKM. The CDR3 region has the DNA TGTGCCAGCACCTACCAGAGGCAGGGGGACTATGGCTACACCTTC. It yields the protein CASTYQRQGDYGYTF.

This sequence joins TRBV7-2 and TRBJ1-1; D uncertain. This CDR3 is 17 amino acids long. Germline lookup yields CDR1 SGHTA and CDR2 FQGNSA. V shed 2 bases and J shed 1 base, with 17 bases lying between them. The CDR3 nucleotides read TGTGCCAGCAGCTTACGGGGATATGGCGCTCCGAACACTGAAGCTTTCTTT. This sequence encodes CASSLRGYGAPNTEAFF.

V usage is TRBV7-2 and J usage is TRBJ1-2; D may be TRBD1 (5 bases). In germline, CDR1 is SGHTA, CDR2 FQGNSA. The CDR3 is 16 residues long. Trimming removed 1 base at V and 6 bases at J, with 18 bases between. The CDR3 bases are TGTGCCAGCAGCTTAGTCGGGGGTCGGCGGGTCGATGGCTACACCTTC. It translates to CASSLVGGRRVDGYTF.

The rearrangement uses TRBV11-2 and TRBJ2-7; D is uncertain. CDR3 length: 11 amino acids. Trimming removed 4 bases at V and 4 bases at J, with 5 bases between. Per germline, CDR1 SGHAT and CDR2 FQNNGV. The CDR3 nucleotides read TGTGCCAGCAGCTCCGGTTACGAGCAGTACTTC. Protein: CASSSGYEQYF.

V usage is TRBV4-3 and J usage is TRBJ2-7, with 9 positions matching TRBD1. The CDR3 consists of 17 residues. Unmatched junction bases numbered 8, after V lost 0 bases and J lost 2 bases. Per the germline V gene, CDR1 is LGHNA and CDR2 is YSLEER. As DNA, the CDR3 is TGCGCCAGCAGCCAAGATCTTCCCGGGACAGGGACCTACGAGCAGTACTTC. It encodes CASSQDLPGTGTYEQYF.

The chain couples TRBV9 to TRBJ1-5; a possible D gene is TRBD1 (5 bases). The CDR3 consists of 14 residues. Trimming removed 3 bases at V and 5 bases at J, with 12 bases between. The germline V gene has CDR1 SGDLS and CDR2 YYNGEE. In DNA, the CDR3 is TGTGCCAGCAGCGCAGGGCGAGGGGATCAGCCCCAGCATTTT. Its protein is CASSAGRGDQPQHF.

The CDR3 sequence: CASSLDRGSAYEQYF. CDR3 sequence (DNA): TGTGCCAGCAGCTTAGACAGGGGGTCGGCCTACGAGCAGTACTTC. The chain uses TRBV5-4 and TRBJ2-7; 9 bases align to TRBD1. The V and J ends lost 2 bases and 2 bases, in that order; junction bases with no gene match: 5. The CDR3 covers 15 residues. From germline, CDR1 is SGHNT and CDR2 YYREEE (reference sequence).

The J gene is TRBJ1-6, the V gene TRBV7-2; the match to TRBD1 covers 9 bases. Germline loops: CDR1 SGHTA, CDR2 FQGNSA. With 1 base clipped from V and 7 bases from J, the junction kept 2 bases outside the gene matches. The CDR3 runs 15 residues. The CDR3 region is CASSLGDRENSPLHF. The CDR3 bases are TGTGCCAGCAGCTTAGGGGACAGGGAAAATTCACCCCTCCACTTT.

CDR3 bases: TGTGCCAGCAGAGGAACGCCCGGGACTAGCGGGAGGGCCTACGAGCAGTACTTC. Translating it yields CASRGTPGTSGRAYEQYF. This rearrangement joins TRBV2 to TRBJ2-7, with 16 bases lining up with TRBD2. After removal of 6 bases from V and 2 bases from J, the junction contained 10 bases not matched to a gene. This CDR3 region has 18 residues. Germline-derived CDR1 and CDR2 are SNHLY and FYNNEI. Variable domain in full (rest from reference TRBV2 and TRBJ2-7): EPEVTQTPSHQVTQMGQEVILRCVPISNHLYFYWYRQILGQKVEFLVSFYNNEISEKSEIFDDQFSVERPDGSNFTLKIRSTKLEDSAMYFCASRGTPGTSGRAYEQYFGPGTRLTVT.

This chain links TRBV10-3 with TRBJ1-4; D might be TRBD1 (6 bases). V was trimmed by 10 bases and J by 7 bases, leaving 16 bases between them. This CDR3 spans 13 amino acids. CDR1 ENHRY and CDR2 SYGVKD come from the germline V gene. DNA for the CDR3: TGTGCCACCGAACAGGGTAAAGGTGAAAAACTGTTTTTT. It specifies CATEQGKGEKLFF.

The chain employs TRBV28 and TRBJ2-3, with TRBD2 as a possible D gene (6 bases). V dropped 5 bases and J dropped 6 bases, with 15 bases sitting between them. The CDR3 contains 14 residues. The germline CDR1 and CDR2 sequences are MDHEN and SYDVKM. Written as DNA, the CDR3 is TGTGCCAGCAGTGGGGGGTTGTGGGTTGATACGCAGTATTTT. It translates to CASSGGLWVDTQYF.

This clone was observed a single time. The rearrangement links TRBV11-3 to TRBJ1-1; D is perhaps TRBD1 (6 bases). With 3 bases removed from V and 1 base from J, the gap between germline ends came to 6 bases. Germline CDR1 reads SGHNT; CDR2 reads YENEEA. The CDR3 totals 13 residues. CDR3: CASSLGQNTEAFF. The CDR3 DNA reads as TGTGCCAGCAGCTTGGGACAGAACACTGAAGCTTTCTTT.

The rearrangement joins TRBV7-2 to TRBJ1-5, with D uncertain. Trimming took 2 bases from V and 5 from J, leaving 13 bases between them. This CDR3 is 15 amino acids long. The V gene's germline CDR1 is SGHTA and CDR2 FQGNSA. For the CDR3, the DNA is TGTGCCAGCAGCTTAACCTTTATAGGTGATCAGCCCCAGCATTTT. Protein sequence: CASSLTFIGDQPQHF.

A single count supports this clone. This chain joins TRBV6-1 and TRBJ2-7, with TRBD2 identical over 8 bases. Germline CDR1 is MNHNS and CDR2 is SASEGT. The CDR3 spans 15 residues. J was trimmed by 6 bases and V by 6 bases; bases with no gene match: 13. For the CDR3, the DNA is TGTGCCAGCAGGCCAGAAGCAGCGGGAGCGGGCGAGCAGTACTTC. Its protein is CASRPEAAGAGEQYF.

CDR3 DNA: TGTGCCAGCAGCCCGACTAGCGGGAGGGCGGGTGAGCAGTTCTTC. This gives the protein CASSPTSGRAGEQFF. The chain employs TRBV14 and TRBJ2-1; 14 bases are shared with TRBD2. CDR1 and CDR2 from the germline V gene are SGHDN and FVKESK. The CDR3 consists of 15 residues. Germline trimming cut 4 bases from V and 9 bases from J; bases unmatched to any gene: 5.

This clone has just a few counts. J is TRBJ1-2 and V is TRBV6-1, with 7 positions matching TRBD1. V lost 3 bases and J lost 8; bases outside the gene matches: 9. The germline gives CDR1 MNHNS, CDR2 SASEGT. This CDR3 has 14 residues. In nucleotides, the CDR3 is TGTGCCAGCAGTGATACGGACAGGAGAAGAGGCTACACCTTC. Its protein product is CASSDTDRRRGYTF.

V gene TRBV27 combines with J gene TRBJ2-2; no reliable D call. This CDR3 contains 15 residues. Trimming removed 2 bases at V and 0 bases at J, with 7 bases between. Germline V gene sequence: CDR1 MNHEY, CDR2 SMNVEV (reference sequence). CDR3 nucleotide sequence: TGTGCCAGCAGTTTAGAGTTCGCGAACACCGGGGAGCTGTTTTTT. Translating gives CASSLEFANTGELFF.

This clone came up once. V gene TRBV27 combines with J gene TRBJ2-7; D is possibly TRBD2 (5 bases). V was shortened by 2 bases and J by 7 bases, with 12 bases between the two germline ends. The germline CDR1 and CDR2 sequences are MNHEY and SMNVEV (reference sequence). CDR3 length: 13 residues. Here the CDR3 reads CASSLGYSGEQYF. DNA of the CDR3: TGTGCCAGCAGTTTAGGCTATTCGGGAGAGCAGTACTTC.

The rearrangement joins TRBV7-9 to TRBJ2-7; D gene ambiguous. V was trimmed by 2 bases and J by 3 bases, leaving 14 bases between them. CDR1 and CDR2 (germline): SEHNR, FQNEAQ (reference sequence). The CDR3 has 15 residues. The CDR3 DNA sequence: TGTGCCAGCAGCTTACCCAGGTTTGAACGCTACGAGCAGTACTTC. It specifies CASSLPRFERYEQYF.